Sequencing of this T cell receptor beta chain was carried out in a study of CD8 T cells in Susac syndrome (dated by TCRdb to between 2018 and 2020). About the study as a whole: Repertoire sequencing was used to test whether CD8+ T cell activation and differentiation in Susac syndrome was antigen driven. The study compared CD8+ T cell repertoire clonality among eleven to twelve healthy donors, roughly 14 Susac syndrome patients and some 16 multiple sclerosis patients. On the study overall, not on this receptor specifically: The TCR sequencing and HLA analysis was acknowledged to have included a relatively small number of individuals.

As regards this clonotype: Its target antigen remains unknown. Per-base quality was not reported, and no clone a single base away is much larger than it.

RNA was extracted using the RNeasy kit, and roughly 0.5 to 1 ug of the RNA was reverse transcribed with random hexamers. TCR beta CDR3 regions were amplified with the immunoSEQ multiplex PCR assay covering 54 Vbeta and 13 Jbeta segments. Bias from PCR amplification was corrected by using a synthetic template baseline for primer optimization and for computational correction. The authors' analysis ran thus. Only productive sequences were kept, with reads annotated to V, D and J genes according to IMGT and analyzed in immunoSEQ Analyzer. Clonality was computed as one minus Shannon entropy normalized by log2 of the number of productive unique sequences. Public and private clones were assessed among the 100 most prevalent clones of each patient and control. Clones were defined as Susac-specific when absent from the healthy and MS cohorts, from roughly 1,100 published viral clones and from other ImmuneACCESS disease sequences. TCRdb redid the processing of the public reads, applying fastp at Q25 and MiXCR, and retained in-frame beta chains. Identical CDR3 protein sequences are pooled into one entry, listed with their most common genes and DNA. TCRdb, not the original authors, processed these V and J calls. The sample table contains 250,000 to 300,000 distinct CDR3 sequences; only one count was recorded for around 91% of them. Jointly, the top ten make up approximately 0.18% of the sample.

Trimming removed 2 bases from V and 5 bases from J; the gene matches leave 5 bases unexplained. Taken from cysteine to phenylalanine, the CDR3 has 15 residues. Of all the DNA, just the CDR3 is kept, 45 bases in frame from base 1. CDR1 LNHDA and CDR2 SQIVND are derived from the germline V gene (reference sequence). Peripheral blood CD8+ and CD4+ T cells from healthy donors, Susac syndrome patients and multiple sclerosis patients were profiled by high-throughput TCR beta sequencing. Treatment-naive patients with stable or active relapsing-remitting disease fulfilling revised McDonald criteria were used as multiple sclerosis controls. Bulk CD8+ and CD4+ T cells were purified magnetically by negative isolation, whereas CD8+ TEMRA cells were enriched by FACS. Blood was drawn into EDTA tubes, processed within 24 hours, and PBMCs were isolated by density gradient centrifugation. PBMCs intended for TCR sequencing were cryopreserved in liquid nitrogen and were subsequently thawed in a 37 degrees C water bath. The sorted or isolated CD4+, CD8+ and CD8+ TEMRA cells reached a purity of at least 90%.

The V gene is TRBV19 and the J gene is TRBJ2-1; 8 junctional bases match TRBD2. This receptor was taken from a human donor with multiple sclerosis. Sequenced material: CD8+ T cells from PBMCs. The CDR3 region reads CASSILAGGHNEQFF. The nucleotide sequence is TGTGCCAGTAGTATACTGGCGGGGGGCCACAATGAGCAGTTCTTC.